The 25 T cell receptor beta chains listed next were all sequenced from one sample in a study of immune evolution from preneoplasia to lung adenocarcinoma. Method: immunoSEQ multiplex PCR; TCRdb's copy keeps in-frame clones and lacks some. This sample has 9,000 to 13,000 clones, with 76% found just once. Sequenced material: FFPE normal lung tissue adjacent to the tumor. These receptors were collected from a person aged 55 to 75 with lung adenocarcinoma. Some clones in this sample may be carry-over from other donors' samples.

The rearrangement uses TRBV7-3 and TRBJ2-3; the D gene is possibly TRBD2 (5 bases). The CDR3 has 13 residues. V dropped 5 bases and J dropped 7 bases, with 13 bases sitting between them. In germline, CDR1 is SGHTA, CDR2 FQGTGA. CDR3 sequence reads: CASSPGSTNTQYF. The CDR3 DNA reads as TGTGCCAGCAGCCCCGGATCGACTAATACGCAGTATTTT.

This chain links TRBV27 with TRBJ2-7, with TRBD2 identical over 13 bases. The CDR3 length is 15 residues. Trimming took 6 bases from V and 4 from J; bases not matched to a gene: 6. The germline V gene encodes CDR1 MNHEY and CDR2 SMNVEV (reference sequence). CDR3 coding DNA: TGTGCCAGCAGCCTCTTGGGACTAGCGGGGTACGAGCAGTACTTC. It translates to CASSLLGLAGYEQYF.

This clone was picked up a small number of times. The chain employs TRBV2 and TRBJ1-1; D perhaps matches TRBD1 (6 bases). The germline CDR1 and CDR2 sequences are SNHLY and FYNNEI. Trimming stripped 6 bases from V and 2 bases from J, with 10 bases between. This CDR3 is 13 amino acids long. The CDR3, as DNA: TGTGCCAGCAGCCAGGACAGCAACACTGAAGCTTTCTTT. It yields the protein CASSQDSNTEAFF.

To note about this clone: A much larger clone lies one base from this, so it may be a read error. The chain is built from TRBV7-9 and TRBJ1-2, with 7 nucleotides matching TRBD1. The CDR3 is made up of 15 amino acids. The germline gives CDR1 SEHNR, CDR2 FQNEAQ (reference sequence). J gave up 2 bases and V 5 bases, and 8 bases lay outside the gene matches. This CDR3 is CASSLGDRPNYGYTF. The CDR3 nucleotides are TGTGCCAGCAGCCTCGGGGACAGACCAAACTATGGCTACACCTTC.

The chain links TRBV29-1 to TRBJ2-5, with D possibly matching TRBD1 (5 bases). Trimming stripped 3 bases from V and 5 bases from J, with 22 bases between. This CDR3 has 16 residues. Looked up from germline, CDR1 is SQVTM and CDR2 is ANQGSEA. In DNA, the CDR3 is TGCAGCGTTGAGTCTGGACACGCCAGCACGTGGGAGACCCAGTACTTC. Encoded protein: CSVESGHASTWETQYF.

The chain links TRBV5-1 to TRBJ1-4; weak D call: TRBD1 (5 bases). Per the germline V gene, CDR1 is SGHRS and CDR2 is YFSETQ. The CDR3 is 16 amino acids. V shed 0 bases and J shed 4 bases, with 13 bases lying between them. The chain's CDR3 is CASSLVSGGLNEKLFF. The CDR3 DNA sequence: TGCGCCAGCAGCTTGGTTTCCGGGGGTCTTAATGAAAAACTGTTTTTT.

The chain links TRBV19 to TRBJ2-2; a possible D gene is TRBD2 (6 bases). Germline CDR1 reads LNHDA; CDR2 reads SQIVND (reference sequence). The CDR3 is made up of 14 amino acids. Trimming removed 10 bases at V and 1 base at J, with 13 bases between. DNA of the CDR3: TGTGCCATTAGGGCGGGATGGAACACCGGGGAGCTGTTTTTT. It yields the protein CAIRAGWNTGELFF.

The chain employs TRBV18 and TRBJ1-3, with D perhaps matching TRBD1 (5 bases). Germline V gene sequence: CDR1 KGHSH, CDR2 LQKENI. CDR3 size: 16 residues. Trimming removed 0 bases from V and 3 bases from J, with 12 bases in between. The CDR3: CASSPPSQGVGNTIYF. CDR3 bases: TGTGCCAGCTCACCACCAAGTCAGGGAGTTGGAAACACCATATATTTT.

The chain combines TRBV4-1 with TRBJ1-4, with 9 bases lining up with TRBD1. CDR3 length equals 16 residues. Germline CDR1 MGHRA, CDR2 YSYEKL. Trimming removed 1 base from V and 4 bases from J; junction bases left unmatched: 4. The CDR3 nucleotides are TGCGCCAGCAGCCAAGGGGACAGGGCCGTTAATGAAAAACTGTTTTTT. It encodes CASSQGDRAVNEKLFF.

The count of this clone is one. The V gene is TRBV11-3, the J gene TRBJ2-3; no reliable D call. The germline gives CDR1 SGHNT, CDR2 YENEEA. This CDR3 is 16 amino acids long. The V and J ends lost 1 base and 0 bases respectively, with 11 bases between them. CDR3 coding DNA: TGTGCCAGCAGCTTAGTTTCCGGGTCTAGCACAGATACGCAGTATTTT. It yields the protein CASSLVSGSSTDTQYF.

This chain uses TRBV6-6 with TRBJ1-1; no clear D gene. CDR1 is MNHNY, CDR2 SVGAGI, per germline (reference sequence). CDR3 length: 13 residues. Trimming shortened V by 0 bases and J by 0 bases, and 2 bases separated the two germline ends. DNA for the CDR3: TGTGCCAGCAGTTACTCGATGAACACTGAAGCTTTCTTT. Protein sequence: CASSYSMNTEAFF.

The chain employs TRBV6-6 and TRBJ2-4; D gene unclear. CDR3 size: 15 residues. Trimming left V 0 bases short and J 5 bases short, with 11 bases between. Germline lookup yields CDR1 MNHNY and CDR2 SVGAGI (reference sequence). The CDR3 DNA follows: TGTGCCAGCAGTTACTCGGCAGGCCCCCAAAACATTCAGTACTTC. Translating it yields CASSYSAGPQNIQYF.

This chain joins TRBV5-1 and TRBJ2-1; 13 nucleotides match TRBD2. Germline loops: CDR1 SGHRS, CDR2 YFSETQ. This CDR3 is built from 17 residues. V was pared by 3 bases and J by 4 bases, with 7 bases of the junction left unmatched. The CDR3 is CASSWTSGSPGYNEQFF. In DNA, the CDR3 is TGCGCCAGCAGCTGGACTAGCGGGAGCCCCGGTTACAATGAGCAGTTCTTC.

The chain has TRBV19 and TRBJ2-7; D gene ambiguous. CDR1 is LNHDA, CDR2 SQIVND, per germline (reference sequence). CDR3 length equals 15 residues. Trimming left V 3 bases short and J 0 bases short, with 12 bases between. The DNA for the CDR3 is TGTGCCAGTAGTATGGTCCCGGATAGCTCCTACGAGCAGTACTTC. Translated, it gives CASSMVPDSSYEQYF. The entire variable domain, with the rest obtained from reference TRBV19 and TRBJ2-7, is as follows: DGGITQSPKYLFRKEGQNVTLSCEQNLNHDAMYWYRQDPGQGLRLIYYSQIVNDFQKGDIAEGYSVSREKKESFPLTVTSAQKNPTAFYLCASSMVPDSSYEQYFGPGTRLTVT.

CDR3 sequence: CASSLGSLTEAFF. CDR3 in DNA: TGCGCCAGCAGCTTGGGGTCCTTAACTGAAGCTTTCTTT. This chain uses TRBV5-1 with TRBJ1-1; D not resolved. This CDR3 region has 13 residues. Per the germline V gene, CDR1 is SGHRS and CDR2 is YFSETQ. With 0 bases removed from V and 5 bases from J, the gap between germline ends came to 8 bases. Filled out from reference TRBV5-1 and TRBJ1-1, the complete variable domain reads KAGVTQTPRYLIKTRGQQVTLSCSPISGHRSVSWYQQTPGQGLQFLFEYFSETQRNKGNFPGRFSGRQFSNSRSEMNVSTLELGDSALYLCASSLGSLTEAFFGQGTRLTVV.

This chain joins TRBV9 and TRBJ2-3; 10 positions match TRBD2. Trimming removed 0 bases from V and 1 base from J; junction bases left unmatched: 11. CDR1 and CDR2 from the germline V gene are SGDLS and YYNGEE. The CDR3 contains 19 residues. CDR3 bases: TGTGCCAGCAGCGTAGGGAAGCGGGAGGGCCGGTGGGGCACAGATACGCAGTATTTT. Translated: CASSVGKREGRWGTDTQYF.

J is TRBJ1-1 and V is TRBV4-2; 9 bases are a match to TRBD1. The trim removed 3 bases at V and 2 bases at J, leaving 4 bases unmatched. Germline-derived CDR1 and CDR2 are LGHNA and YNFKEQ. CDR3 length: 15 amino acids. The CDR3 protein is CASSQVQGANTEAFF. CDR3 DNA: TGTGCCAGCAGCCAGGTACAGGGGGCTAACACTGAAGCTTTCTTT.

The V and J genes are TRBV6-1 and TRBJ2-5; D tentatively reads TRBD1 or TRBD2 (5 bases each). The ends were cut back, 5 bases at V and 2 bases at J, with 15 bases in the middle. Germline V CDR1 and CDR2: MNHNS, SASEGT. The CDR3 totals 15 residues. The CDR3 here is CASSRGQQTQETQYF. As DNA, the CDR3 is TGTGCCAGCAGTCGGGGCCAACAAACGCAAGAGACCCAGTACTTC.

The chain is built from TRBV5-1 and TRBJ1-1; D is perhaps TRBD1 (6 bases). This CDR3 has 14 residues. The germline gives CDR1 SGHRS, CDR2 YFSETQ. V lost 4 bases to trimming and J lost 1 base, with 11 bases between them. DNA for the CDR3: TGCGCCAGCAGCCGAAGGGGGTCGAACACTGAAGCTTTCTTT. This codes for CASSRRGSNTEAFF.

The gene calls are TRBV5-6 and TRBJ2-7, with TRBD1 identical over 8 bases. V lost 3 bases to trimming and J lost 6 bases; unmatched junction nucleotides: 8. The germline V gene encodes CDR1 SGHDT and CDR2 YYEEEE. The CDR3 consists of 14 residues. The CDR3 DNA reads TGTGCCAGCAGCTCCGGACAGGGCCGGAGCGAGCAGTACTTC. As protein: CASSSGQGRSEQYF.

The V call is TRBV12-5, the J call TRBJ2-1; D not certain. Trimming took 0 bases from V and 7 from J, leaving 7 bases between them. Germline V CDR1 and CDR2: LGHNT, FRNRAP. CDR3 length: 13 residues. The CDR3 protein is CASGLVQANEQFF. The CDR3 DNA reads TGTGCTAGTGGTTTGGTACAAGCGAATGAGCAGTTCTTC.

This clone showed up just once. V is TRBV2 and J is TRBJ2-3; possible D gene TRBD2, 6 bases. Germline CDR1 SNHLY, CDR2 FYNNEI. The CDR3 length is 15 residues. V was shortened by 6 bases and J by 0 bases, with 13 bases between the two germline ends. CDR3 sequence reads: CASSVGGTSTDTQYF. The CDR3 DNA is TGTGCCAGCAGCGTCGGGGGTACTAGCACAGATACGCAGTATTTT.

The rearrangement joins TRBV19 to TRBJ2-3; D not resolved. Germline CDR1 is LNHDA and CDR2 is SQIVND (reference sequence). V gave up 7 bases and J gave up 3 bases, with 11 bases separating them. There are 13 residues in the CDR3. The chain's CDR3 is CASNTQLTDTQYF. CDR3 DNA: TGTGCCAGTAATACTCAGTTGACAGATACGCAGTATTTT.

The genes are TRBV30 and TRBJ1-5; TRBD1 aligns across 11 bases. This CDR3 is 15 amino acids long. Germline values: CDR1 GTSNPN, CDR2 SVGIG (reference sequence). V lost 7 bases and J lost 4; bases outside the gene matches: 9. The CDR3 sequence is CASKTGTGGNQPQHF. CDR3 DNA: TGTGCCTCGAAAACCGGGACAGGGGGTAATCAGCCCCAGCATTTT. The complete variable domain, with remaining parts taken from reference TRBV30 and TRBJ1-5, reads SQTIHQWPATLVQPVGSPLSLECTVEGTSNPNLYWYRQAAGRGLQLLFYSVGIGQISSEVPQNLSASRPQDRQFILSSKKLLLSDSGFYLCASKTGTGGNQPQHFGDGTRLSIL.

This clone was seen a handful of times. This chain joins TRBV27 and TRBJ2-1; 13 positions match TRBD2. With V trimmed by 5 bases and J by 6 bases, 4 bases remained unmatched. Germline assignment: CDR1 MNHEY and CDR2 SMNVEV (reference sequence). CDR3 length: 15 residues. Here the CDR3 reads CASSQRTSGSNEQFF. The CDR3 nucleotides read TGTGCCAGCAGTCAAAGGACTAGCGGGAGCAATGAGCAGTTCTTC.